The 11 T cell receptor beta chains below all came from one sample that was sequenced in a study of blood T cells in healthy people across ages. Using a J-beta primer mix together with a sample-barcoded 5' primer, a second PCR was run for roughly 7 to 11 cycles. A single record per CDR3 protein comes from TCRdb applying MiXCR to the 5' RACE reads. Here the sample spans around 1.5 million distinct CDR3 sequences, around 59% being singletons. Sequenced sample: blood. The receptors stem from a man in his late teens or twenties in good health.

This clonotype was counted at least ten times. The junction shows a germline mismatch at one end, possibly a read error. The rearrangement joins TRBV7-8 to TRBJ2-1; D unclear. This CDR3 spans 10 amino acids. In germline, CDR1 is SGHVS, CDR2 FQNEAQ. The CDR3 coding sequence is TGTGCCAGCAGTTTAGATGAGCAGTTCTTC. Protein: CASSLDEQFF. Using reference TRBV7-8 and TRBJ2-1 for the parts outside the CDR3, the full variable domain is GAGVSQSPRYKVAKRGQDVALRCDPISGHVSLFWYQQALGQGPEFLTYFQNEAQLDKSGLPSDRFFAERPEGSVSTLKIQRTQQEDSAVYLCASSLDEQFFGPGTRLTVL.

The chain combines TRBV6-6 with TRBJ2-1; D could derive from TRBD1 or TRBD2 (6 bases each). The CDR3 runs to 15 residues. Trimming cost V 10 bases and J 0 bases, with 16 bases left between them. Germline V gene data show CDR1 as MNHNY and CDR2 as SVGAGI (reference sequence). The CDR3 nucleotides read TGTGCCAACAGGACAGACGGGAGCTCCTACAATGAGCAGTTCTTC. Its translation: CANRTDGSSYNEQFF.

This chain links TRBV21-1 with TRBJ1-4; whether TRBD1, the table's D call, matches the DNA was not checked. TRBV21-1 is classified as a pseudogene. This CDR3 spans 15 amino acids. CDR3 region: CASSPGTASYEKLFF. DNA for the CDR3: TGTGCCAGCAGCCCCGGGACAGCCTCATATGAAAAACTGTTTTTT.

This chain joins TRBV25-1 and TRBJ2-4, with 7 bases that match TRBD2. The last part of the DNA fits TRBJ2-5 better; the J call may be wrong. Per the germline V gene, CDR1 is MGHDK and CDR2 is SYGVNS. The CDR3 is 15 residues long. As DNA, the CDR3 is TGTGCCAGCAGTGAAAAGCGACTAGCCGGTGAGACCCAGTACTTC. As protein: CASSEKRLAGETQYF.

This clonotype was observed a single time. The rearrangement links TRBV11-2 to TRBJ2-7; 8 nucleotides align to TRBD2. V shed 1 base, J shed 2 bases, and the junction held 10 bases outside the gene matches. The CDR3 is 17 amino acids. Germline V gene lookup returns CDR1 SGHAT and CDR2 FQNNGV. The CDR3 nucleotides are TGTGCCAGCAGCTTAGGCCCGGGGACCGGGAGGGCCTACGAGCAGTACTTC. Translation gives CASSLGPGTGRAYEQYF.

V usage is TRBV11-2 and J usage is TRBJ1-6, with D unclear. The length of the CDR3 is 15 residues. V shed 5 bases and J shed 4 bases, with 12 bases lying between them. CDR1 and CDR2 (germline): SGHAT, FQNNGV. CDR3 coding DNA: TGTGCCAGCAGCAGCCGGGAAAATTATAATTCACCCCTCCACTTT. Amino acids: CASSSRENYNSPLHF.

The chain has TRBV18 and TRBJ1-5; D is unclear. Germline loops: CDR1 KGHSH, CDR2 LQKENI. V gave up 3 bases and J gave up 9 bases, with 15 bases separating them. This CDR3 comprises 14 residues. In DNA form, the CDR3 reads TGTGCCAGCTCACCCCAAGGGCCTGGCGGGCCCCAGCATTTT. Translating it yields CASSPQGPGGPQHF.

This clonotype was counted only a few times. The rearrangement links TRBV7-9 to TRBJ2-2, with D hard to call. There are 15 residues in the CDR3. With 4 bases removed from V and 4 bases from J, the gap between germline ends came to 13 bases. CDR1 is SEHNR, CDR2 FQNEAQ, per germline (reference sequence). The DNA of the CDR3 is TGTGCCAGCAGCTCCGTCGAAGGGCCCACCGGGGAGCTGTTTTTT. As protein: CASSSVEGPTGELFF.

The CDR3 DNA is TGTGCCACCCGGAGTAGCGGAGGTAGCACAGATACGCAGTATTTT. Its translation is CATRSSGGSTDTQYF. This sequence joins TRBV24-1 and TRBJ2-3; TRBD2 is a possible D gene (6 bases). The CDR3 loop spans 15 amino acids. Germline values: CDR1 KGHDR, CDR2 SFDVKD. V was pared by 9 bases and J by 0 bases, with 15 bases between.

This clonotype appeared a few times. This sequence joins TRBV4-3 and TRBJ2-1, with TRBD1 matching 10 bases. Germline lookup yields CDR1 LGHNA and CDR2 YSLEER. The CDR3 covers 20 residues. J lost 7 bases, V lost 0 bases, and 18 bases had no gene match. The CDR3 DNA reads as TGCGCCAGCAGCCAAGACGTCCCACGAACCGGGACAGGGGTAGTAAATGAGCAGTTCTTC. Its translation is CASSQDVPRTGTGVVNEQFF.

The V gene is TRBV20-1, the J gene TRBJ2-7, with 8 bases fitting TRBD2. The CDR3 has 15 residues. CDR1 is DFQATT and CDR2 is SNEGSKA in the germline V gene (reference sequence). V gave up 7 bases and J gave up 2 bases; unmatched junction bases: 13. CDR3 protein: CSVWSATSATYEQYF. DNA for the CDR3: TGCAGTGTGTGGTCGGCGACTAGCGCAACCTACGAGCAGTACTTC.